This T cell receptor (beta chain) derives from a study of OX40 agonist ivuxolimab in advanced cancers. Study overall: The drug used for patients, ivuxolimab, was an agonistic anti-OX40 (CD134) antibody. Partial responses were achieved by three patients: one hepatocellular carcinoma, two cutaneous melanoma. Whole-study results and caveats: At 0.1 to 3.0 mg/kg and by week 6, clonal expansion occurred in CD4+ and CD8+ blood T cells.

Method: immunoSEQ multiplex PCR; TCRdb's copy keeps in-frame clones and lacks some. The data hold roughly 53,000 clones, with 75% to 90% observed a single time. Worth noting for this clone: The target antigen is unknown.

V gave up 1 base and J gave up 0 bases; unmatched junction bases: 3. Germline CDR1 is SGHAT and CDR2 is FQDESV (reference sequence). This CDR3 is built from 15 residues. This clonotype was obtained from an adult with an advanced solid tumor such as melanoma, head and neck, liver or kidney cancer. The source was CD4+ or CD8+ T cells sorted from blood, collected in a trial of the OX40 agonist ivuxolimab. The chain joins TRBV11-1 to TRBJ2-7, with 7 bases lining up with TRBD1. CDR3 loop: CASSLGAGGSYEQYF. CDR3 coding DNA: TGTGCCAGCAGCTTAGGGGCAGGGGGCTCCTACGAGCAGTACTTC. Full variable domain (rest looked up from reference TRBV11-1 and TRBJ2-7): EAEVAQSPRYKITEKSQAVAFWCDPISGHATLYWYRQILGQGPELLVQFQDESVVDDSQLPKDRFSAERLKGVDSTLKIQPAELGDSAMYLCASSLGAGGSYEQYFGPGTRLTVT.